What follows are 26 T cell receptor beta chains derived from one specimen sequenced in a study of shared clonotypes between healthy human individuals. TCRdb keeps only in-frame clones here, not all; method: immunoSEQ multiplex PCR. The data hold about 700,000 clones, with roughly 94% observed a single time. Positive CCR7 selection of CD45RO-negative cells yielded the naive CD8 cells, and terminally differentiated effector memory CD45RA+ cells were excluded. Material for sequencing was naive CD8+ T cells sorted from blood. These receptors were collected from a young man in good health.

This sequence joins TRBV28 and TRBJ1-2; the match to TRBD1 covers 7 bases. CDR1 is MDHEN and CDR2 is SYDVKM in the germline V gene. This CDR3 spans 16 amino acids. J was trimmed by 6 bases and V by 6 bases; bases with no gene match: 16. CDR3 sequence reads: CASSSGQEVQEDGYTF. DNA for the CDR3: TGTGCCAGCAGCAGTGGACAGGAAGTTCAAGAGGATGGCTACACCTTC.

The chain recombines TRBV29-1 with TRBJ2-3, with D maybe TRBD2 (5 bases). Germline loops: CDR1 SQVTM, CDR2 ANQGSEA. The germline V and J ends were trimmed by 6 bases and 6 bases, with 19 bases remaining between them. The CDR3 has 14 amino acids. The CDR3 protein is CSVVGGLPADTQYF. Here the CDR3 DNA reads TGCAGCGTAGTTGGTGGACTCCCTGCGGATACGCAGTATTTT.

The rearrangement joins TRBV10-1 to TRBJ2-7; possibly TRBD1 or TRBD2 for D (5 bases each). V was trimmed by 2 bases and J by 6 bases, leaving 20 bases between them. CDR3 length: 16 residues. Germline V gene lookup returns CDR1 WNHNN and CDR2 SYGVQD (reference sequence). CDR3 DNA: TGCGCCAGCAGTGAGGCTCCGGGGCTGTTTAATTCCGAGCAGTACTTC. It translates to CASSEAPGLFNSEQYF.

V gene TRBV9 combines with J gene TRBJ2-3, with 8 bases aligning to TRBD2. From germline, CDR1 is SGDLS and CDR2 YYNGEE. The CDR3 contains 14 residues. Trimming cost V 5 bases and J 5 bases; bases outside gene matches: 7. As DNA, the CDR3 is TGTGCCAGCAGAGCGGGAGATAGCGGAGATACGCAGTATTTT. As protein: CASRAGDSGDTQYF.

CDR3 amino acids: CASSLGNEQFF. The CDR3 DNA reads as TGTGCCAGCAGTTTGGGCAATGAGCAGTTCTTC. The V call is TRBV6-5, the J call TRBJ2-1; D not certain. Germline CDR1 MNHEY, CDR2 SVGAGI. This CDR3 comprises 11 residues. V lost 4 bases and J lost 6, with 4 bases in between.

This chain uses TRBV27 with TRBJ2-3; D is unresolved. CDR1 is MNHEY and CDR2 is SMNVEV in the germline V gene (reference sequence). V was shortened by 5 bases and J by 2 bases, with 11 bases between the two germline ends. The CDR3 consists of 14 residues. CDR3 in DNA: TGTGCCAGCAGTCCACACCGTCCCACAGATACGCAGTATTTT. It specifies CASSPHRPTDTQYF.

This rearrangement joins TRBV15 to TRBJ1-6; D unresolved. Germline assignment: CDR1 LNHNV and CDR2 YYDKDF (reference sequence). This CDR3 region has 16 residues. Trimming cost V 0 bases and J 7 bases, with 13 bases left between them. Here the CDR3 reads CATSRDNPVGNSPLHF. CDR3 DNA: TGTGCCACCAGCAGAGATAACCCTGTGGGGAATTCACCCCTCCACTTT.

CDR3 region: CASRWTGLDYGYTF. The CDR3 coding sequence is TGTGCCAGCAGATGGACAGGGCTTGACTATGGCTACACCTTC. The J gene is TRBJ1-2, the V gene TRBV6-4; TRBD1 aligns across 8 bases. CDR3 size: 14 residues. Trimming at V came to 6 bases and at J to 3 bases, leaving 6 bases not matched to a gene. Germline loops: CDR1 MRHNA, CDR2 SNTAGT.

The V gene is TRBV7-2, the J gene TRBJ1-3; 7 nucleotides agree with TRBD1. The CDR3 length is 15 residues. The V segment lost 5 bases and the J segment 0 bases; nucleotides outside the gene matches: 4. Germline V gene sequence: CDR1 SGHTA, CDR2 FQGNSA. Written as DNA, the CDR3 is TGTGCCAGCAGCGGACGACAGGGCTCTGGAAACACCATATATTTT. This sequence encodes CASSGRQGSGNTIYF.

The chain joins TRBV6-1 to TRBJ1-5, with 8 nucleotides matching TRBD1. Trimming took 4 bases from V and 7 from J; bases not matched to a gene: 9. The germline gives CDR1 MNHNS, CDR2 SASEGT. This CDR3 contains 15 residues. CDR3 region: CASSAGTGVFQPQHF. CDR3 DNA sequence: TGTGCCAGCAGTGCAGGGACAGGTGTATTCCAGCCCCAGCATTTT.

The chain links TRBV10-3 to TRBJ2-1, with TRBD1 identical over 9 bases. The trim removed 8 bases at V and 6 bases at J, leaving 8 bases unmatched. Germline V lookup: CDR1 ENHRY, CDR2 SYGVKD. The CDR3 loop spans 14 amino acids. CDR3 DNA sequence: TGTGCCATCCAAACAGGGGGCTCGCCCAATGAGCAGTTCTTC. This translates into CAIQTGGSPNEQFF.

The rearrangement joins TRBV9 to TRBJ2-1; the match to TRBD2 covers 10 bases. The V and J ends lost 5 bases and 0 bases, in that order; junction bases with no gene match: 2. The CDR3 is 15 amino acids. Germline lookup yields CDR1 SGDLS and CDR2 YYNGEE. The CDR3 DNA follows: TGTGCCAGCAGTATAGCGGGAGGCTCCTACAATGAGCAGTTCTTC. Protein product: CASSIAGGSYNEQFF.

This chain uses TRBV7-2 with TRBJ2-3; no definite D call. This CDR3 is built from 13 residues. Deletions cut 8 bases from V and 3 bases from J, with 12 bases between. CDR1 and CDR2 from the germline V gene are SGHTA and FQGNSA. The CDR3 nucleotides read TGTGCCAGCGCTAGTCCGGTGACAGATACGCAGTATTTT. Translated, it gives CASASPVTDTQYF.

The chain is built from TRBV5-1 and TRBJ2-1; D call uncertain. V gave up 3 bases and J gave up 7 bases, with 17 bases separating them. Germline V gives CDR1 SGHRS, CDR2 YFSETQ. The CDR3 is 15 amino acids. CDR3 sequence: CASSSSGPIRNEQFF. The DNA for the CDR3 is TGCGCCAGCAGCTCCTCCGGGCCGATAAGGAATGAGCAGTTCTTC.

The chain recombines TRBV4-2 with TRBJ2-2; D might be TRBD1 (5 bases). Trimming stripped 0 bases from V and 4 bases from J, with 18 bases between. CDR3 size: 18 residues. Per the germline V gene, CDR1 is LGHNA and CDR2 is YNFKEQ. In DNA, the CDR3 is TGTGCCAGCAGCCAAGATGGAGAAGGGGTGGTCGGCACCGGGGAGCTGTTTTTT. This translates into CASSQDGEGVVGTGELFF.

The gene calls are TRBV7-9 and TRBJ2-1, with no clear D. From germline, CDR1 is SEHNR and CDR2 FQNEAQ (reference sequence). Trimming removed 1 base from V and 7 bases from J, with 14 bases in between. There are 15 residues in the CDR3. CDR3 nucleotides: TGTGCCAGCAGCTTAGTTTTTGAGGTCGGGAATGAGCAGTTCTTC. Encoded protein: CASSLVFEVGNEQFF.

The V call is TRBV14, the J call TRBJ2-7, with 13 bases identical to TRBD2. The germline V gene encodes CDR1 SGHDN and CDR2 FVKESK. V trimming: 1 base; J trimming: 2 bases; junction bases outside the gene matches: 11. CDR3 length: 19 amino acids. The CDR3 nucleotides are TGTGCCAGCAGCCAAGTCGGTACTAGCGGGAGGGCCGTCCCCTACGAGCAGTACTTC. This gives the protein CASSQVGTSGRAVPYEQYF.

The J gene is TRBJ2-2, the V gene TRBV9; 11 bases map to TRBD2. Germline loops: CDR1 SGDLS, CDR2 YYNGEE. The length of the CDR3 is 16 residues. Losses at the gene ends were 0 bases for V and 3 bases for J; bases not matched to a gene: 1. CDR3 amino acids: CASSVALAGDTGELFF. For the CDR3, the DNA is TGTGCCAGCAGCGTAGCACTAGCGGGGGACACCGGGGAGCTGTTTTTT.

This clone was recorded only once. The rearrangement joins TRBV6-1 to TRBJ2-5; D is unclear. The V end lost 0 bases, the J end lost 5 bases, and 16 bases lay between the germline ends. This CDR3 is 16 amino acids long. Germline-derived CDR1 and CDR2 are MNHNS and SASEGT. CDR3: CASSEAGRTVWETQYF. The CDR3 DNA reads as TGTGCCAGCAGTGAAGCGGGTAGGACCGTTTGGGAGACCCAGTACTTC.

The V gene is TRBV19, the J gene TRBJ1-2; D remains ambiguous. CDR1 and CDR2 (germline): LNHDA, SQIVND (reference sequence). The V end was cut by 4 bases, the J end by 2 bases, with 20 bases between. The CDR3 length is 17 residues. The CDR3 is CASSNRIPEDGNYGYTF. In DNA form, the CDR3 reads TGTGCCAGTAGTAACAGAATTCCAGAGGACGGGAACTATGGCTACACCTTC.

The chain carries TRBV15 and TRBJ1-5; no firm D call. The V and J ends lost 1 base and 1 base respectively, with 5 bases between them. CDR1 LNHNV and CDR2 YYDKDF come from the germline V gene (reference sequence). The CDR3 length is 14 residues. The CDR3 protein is CATSRVASNQPQHF. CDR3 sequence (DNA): TGTGCCACCAGCAGAGTGGCGAGCAATCAGCCCCAGCATTTT. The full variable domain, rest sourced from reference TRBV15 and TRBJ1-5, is DAMVIQNPRYQVTQFGKPVTLSCSQTLNHNVMYWYQQKSSQAPKLLFHYYDKDFNNEADTPDNFQSRRPNTSFCFLDIRSPGLGDTAMYLCATSRVASNQPQHFGDGTRLSIL.

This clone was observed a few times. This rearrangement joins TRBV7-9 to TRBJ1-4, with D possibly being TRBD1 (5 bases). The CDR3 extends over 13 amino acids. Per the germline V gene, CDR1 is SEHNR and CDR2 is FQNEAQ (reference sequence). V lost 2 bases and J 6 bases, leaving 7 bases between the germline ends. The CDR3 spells CASSLRGDEKLFF. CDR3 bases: TGTGCCAGCAGCTTACGAGGGGATGAAAAACTGTTTTTT.

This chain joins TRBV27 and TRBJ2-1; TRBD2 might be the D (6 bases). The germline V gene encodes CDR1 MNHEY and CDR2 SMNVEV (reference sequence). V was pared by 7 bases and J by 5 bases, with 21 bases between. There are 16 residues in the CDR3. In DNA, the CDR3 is TGTGCCAGCACCTCGATTGGGGGACTCTTCGACAATGAGCAGTTCTTC. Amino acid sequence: CASTSIGGLFDNEQFF.

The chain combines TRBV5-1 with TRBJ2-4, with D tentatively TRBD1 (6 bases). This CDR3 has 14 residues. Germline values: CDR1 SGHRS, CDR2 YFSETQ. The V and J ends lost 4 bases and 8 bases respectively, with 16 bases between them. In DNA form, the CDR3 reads TGCGCCAGCAGCGAGGGATTCAACAGGGACATTCAGTACTTC. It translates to CASSEGFNRDIQYF.

DNA of the CDR3: TGTGCCAGCAGCCCCGGGACTAGCGGGCGGGTACAGTTCTTC. Its translation: CASSPGTSGRVQFF. The rearrangement joins TRBV27 to TRBJ2-1, with TRBD2 identical over 12 bases. Looked up from germline, CDR1 is MNHEY and CDR2 is SMNVEV (reference sequence). The V segment lost 6 bases and the J segment 13 bases; nucleotides outside the gene matches: 10. The CDR3 extends over 14 amino acids.

The CDR3 is CASSEAPGGSEAFF. The CDR3 nucleotides are TGTGCCAGCAGTGAAGCCCCGGGTGGGTCTGAAGCTTTCTTT. The V and J genes are TRBV2 and TRBJ1-1, with unresolved D. The CDR3 consists of 14 residues. Trimming left V 0 bases short and J 6 bases short, with 11 bases between. The germline gives CDR1 SNHLY, CDR2 FYNNEI.